A single TCR beta chain is shown here with its context. This CDR3 comprises 16 residues. A CD45RA-negative memory subset and a CD45RA+ naive subset were separated from the CD4+ cells. The entry originates in a study of shared clonotypes between healthy human individuals. In replicate PCRs of sorted subsets, roughly 200 ng DNA, roughly 27,000 T cell genomes, was used. This table comes from immunoSEQ multiplex PCR, and its TCRdb copy is limited to in-frame clones, with some not included. The top ten hold roughly 1.8% of the sample, which has 700,000 or so clones, roughly 70% seen once. This TCR derives from a woman younger than 45 in good health. What was sequenced was memory CD4+ T cells sorted from blood. As for subset: CD45RA-negative fraction. The rearrangement joins TRBV21-1 to TRBJ1-4. TRBV21-1 is assigned pseudogene status. The CDR3 sequence is CASSKWRHLHFRKLFF. CDR3 in DNA: TGTGCCAGCAGCAAATGGAGACATTTACATTTCCGAAAACTGTTTTTT.